These T cell receptor beta chains were read from a single sample in a study of post-analysis software for immune sequencing data. Each CDR3 protein is one row after TCRdb ran MiXCR on the PCR reads. The data contain more than 500,000 distinct CDR3 sequences, roughly 34% of them singletons. The sample consisted of blood. These receptors were collected from a girl aged 2-17 years with multiple sclerosis. Both conserved end residues are part of each CDR3. A D gene is named only where the DNA matches it firmly. Size values are once, few and many counts, or a class for expanded clones, and some rows have none.

J gene,V gene,D gene,clone size,CDR3 protein,CDR3 DNA
TRBJ2-5,TRBV5-5,TRBD1,-,CASGGTGPEETQYF,TGTGCCAGCGGTGGGACAGGGCCGGAGGAGACCCAGTACTTC
TRBJ2-3,TRBV28,TRBD2,-,CASSLSGTRTDTQYF,TGTGCCAGCAGTCTAAGCGGGACTCGCACAGATACGCAGTATTTT
TRBJ1-2,TRBV5-1,-,-,CASSIGARYGYTF,TGCGCCAGCAGCATCGGGGCCAGATATGGCTACACCTTC
TRBJ2-1,TRBV5-1,TRBD2,few,CASIDGGGLGEQFF,TGCGCCAGCATCGACGGGGGGGGCCTAGGGGAGCAGTTCTTC
TRBJ2-1,TRBV10-3,TRBD2,-,CAIRPGTSGDEQFF,TGTGCCATCAGACCCGGGACTAGCGGTGATGAGCAGTTCTTC
TRBJ2-3,TRBV24-1,TRBD1,-,CATSVLGQDTDTQYF,TGTGCCACCAGTGTCCTCGGACAGGACACAGATACGCAGTATTTT
TRBJ2-5,TRBV20-1,TRBD2,-,CSARTSGDLETQYF,TGCAGTGCCCGGACTAGCGGGGACCTCGAGACCCAGTACTTC
TRBJ2-5,TRBV27,TRBD1,-,CASSVWDRQETQYF,TGTGCCAGCAGCGTTTGGGACAGACAAGAGACCCAGTACTTC
TRBJ2-3,TRBV20-1,-,-,CSARIGAVGTTDTQYF,TGCAGTGCTAGAATCGGTGCGGTGGGGACCACAGATACGCAGTATTTT
TRBJ1-2,TRBV20-1,-,few,CSAKIPGNYGYTF,TGCAGTGCTAAAATACCCGGCAACTATGGCTACACCTTC
TRBJ2-3,TRBV6-5,-,once,CASSYSLVADTQYF,TGCGCCAGCAGTTACTCGTTAGTCGCAGATACGCAGTATTTT
TRBJ2-4,TRBV20-1,TRBD1,few,CSALRQGAKNIQYF,TGCAGTGCCTTAAGACAGGGAGCCAAAAACATTCAGTACTTC
TRBJ2-1,TRBV14,-,-,CASSSLWDEQFF,TGTGCCAGCAGTAGCCTCTGGGATGAGCAGTTCTTC
TRBJ2-6,TRBV20-1,-,few,CSASEGASGANVLTF,TGCAGTGCTAGCGAGGGCGCATCTGGGGCCAACGTCCTGACTTTC
TRBJ1-6,TRBV20-1,TRBD1,few,CSPGTETNSPLHF,TGCAGCCCCGGGACAGAGACGAATTCACCCCTCCACTTT
TRBJ1-5,TRBV4-2,-,-,CASSQAHSGARGGQPQHF,TGTGCCAGCAGCCAAGCGCATAGTGGGGCGCGGGGTGGGCAGCCCCAGCATTTT
TRBJ2-1,TRBV7-9,-,-,CASSPRTGDEQFF,TGTGCCAGCAGCCCCAGGACCGGCGATGAGCAGTTCTTC
TRBJ1-5,TRBV19,-,-,CASSIEGLSNQPQHF,TGTGCCAGTAGTATAGAGGGCCTTAGCAATCAGCCCCAGCATTTT
TRBJ2-1,TRBV20-1,TRBD1,few,CSAVNPRTGGNYNEQFF,TGCAGTGCTGTAAACCCCCGGACAGGGGGCAACTACAATGAGCAGTTCTTC
TRBJ2-1,TRBV5-1,TRBD2,-,CASSPSGGLGFNEQFF,TGCGCCAGCAGTCCTAGCGGGGGGCTCGGGTTCAATGAGCAGTTCTTC
TRBJ2-3,TRBV5-1,-,-,CASSLVGDSTDTQYF,TGCGCCAGCAGCTTGGTGGGGGACAGCACAGATACGCAGTATTTT
TRBJ1-2,TRBV15,-,few,CATSTGTSYGYTF,TGTGCCACCAGCACCGGGACATCCTATGGCTACACCTTC
TRBJ2-7,TRBV20-1,-,few,CSARAVGGVEQYF,TGCAGTGCTAGAGCGGTGGGGGGTGTGGAGCAGTACTTC
TRBJ1-2,TRBV7-9,-,few,CASSSGAYGYTF,TGTGCCAGCAGCTCCGGGGCCTATGGCTACACCTTC
TRBJ2-7,TRBV9,-,few,CASSAGTPSSYEQYF,TGTGCCAGCAGCGCCGGGACCCCGAGCTCCTACGAGCAGTACTTC
TRBJ1-5,TRBV7-2,-,-,CASSLDREDQPQHF,TGTGCCAGCAGCTTAGACAGGGAGGATCAGCCCCAGCATTTT
TRBJ2-3,TRBV5-5,TRBD2,few,CASSIGLAGDTQYF,TGTGCCAGCAGCATAGGACTAGCCGGAGATACGCAGTATTTT
TRBJ2-2,TRBV28,TRBD1,-,CASNLGQGASGELFF,TGTGCCAGCAACCTCGGTCAGGGGGCTTCCGGGGAGCTGTTTTTT
TRBJ2-2,TRBV20-1,TRBD2,once,CSTSGGASTGELFF,TGCAGTACTAGCGGGGGTGCGAGCACCGGGGAGCTGTTTTTT
TRBJ1-2,TRBV20-1,TRBD1,few,CSATDRADNGYTF,TGCAGTGCTACGGACAGGGCAGACAATGGCTACACCTTC
TRBJ2-1,TRBV14,-,-,CASSQVLRYNEQFF,TGTGCCAGCAGCCAAGTCCTCAGATACAATGAGCAGTTCTTC
TRBJ1-1,TRBV5-1,-,many,CASSLEGNTEAFF,TGTGCCAGCAGCTTAGAGGGGAACACTGAAGCTTTCTTT
TRBJ2-3,TRBV9,TRBD2,few,CASSGTSGGPTDTQYF,TGTGCCAGCAGTGGGACTAGCGGGGGGCCCACAGATACGCAGTATTTT
TRBJ2-3,TRBV5-1,TRBD2,-,CASSFRLITSGGADTQYF,TGCGCCAGCAGTTTCCGATTAATCACTAGCGGGGGCGCAGATACGCAGTATTTT
TRBJ2-1,TRBV18,-,few,CASSTVQSSYNEQFF,TGTGCCAGCTCAACCGTCCAGAGCTCCTACAATGAGCAGTTCTTC
TRBJ2-2,TRBV20-1,-,-,CSARGGTTNTGERFF,TGCAGTGCTAGAGGCGGAACTACGAACACCGGGGAGCGGTTTTTT
TRBJ2-3,TRBV7-2,TRBD2,-,CASSPGTSVGTDTQYF,TGTGCCAGCAGCCCGGGGACTAGCGTAGGCACAGATACGCAGTATTTT
TRBJ1-2,TRBV27,-,few,CATMEGPNYGYTF,TGTGCCACCATGGAGGGGCCTAACTATGGCTACACCTTC
TRBJ2-3,TRBV10-3,TRBD2,-,CAISDPAGGPGDTQYF,TGTGCCATCAGTGATCCAGCGGGGGGGCCGGGAGATACGCAGTATTTT
TRBJ1-2,TRBV7-2,-,-,CASSLSTDSYGYTF,TGTGCCAGCAGCTTAAGCACAGACTCGTATGGCTACACCTTC
TRBJ1-6,TRBV3-1,-,-,CASSLLRGDSPLHF,TGTGCCAGCAGCCTATTAAGGGGGGATTCACCCCTCCACTTT
TRBJ1-3,TRBV9,-,-,CASSPGEGSYSGNTIYF,TGTGCCAGCAGCCCAGGGGAGGGATCCTACTCTGGAAACACCATATATTTT
TRBJ2-7,TRBV4-1,-,many,CASSQGNSYEQYF,TGCGCCAGCAGCCAAGGGAACAGCTACGAGCAGTACTTC
TRBJ2-3,TRBV4-1,TRBD2,few,CASSQDRASGGTDTQYF,TGCGCCAGCAGCCAAGATAGGGCTAGCGGGGGCACAGATACGCAGTATTTT
TRBJ2-1,TRBV3-1,TRBD2,few,CASRELAGEYNEQFF,TGTGCCAGCAGAGAACTAGCGGGGGAATACAATGAGCAGTTCTTC
TRBJ2-1,TRBV7-2,-,-,CASSFGWSSYNEQFF,TGTGCCAGCAGCTTTGGTTGGAGCTCCTACAATGAGCAGTTCTTC
TRBJ2-3,TRBV6-6,-,-,CASTPFGYTDTQYF,TGTGCCAGCACCCCTTTTGGGTACACAGATACGCAGTATTTT
TRBJ1-2,TRBV14,-,-,CASGARYGYTF,TGTGCCAGCGGGGCGAGGTATGGCTACACCTTC
TRBJ2-6,TRBV19,-,-,CASSIYISGANVRTF,TGTGCCAGTAGTATTTACATCTCTGGGGCCAACGTCCGGACTTTC
TRBJ2-3,TRBV5-1,-,many,CASSLASRDTQYF,TGCGCCAGCAGCTTGGCCTCTAGGGATACGCAGTATTTT
TRBJ2-6,TRBV10-3,TRBD1,-,CATGTGTSGANVLTF,TGTGCCACAGGGACAGGTACCTCTGGGGCCAACGTCCTGACTTTC
TRBJ2-7,TRBV20-1,TRBD2,few,CSARDPTSGGYEQYF,TGCAGTGCTAGAGACCCGACTAGCGGGGGGTACGAGCAGTACTTC
TRBJ2-7,TRBV12-3/TRBV12-4,-,few,CASSLGQNEQYF,TGTGCCAGCAGTTTAGGACAGAACGAGCAGTACTTC
TRBJ2-7,TRBV5-1,-,-,CASSFEQNEQYF,TGCGCCAGCAGCTTCGAACAGAACGAGCAGTACTTC
TRBJ1-5,TRBV20-1,TRBD1,few,CSAISGQGYDQPQHF,TGCAGTGCTATATCTGGACAGGGTTACGATCAGCCCCAGCATTTT
TRBJ1-4,TRBV20-1,-,-,CSALGDRDEKLFF,TGCAGTGCTCTGGGGGACCGCGATGAAAAACTGTTTTTT
TRBJ1-2,TRBV20-1,-,-,CSARRGTGPSGYTF,TGCAGTGCCCGGAGAGGGACCGGGCCCTCTGGCTACACCTTC
TRBJ2-1,TRBV5-5,-,-,CASSLVGLSDHNEQFF,TGTGCCAGCAGCTTGGTCGGATTATCGGACCACAATGAGCAGTTCTTC
TRBJ2-1,TRBV5-1,TRBD2,many,CASSSSGLAGSYNEQFF,TGCGCCAGCAGCTCGTCTGGGCTAGCGGGGAGTTACAATGAGCAGTTCTTC
TRBJ2-7,TRBV5-6,TRBD1,-,CASWTGVISEQYF,TGTGCCAGCTGGACAGGAGTGATCTCCGAGCAGTACTTC